Each of the 32 T cell receptor beta chains below was sequenced from the same sample in a study of early T cells in non-severe SARS-CoV-2 infection. One entry per CDR3 protein results from TCRdb running MiXCR on the 5' RACE reads. The sample carries approximately 80,000 distinct CDR3 sequences, around 10% recorded once. The source was whole blood, collected at baseline. The receptors were gathered from an adult who was a healthcare worker with PCR-confirmed SARS-CoV-2 infection or an uninfected control (not recorded which).

The V and J genes are TRBV6-2 or TRBV6-3 and TRBJ1-1, with 12 nucleotides matching TRBD1. CDR3 length: 19 amino acids. The trim removed 4 bases at V and 8 bases at J, leaving 20 bases unmatched. Germline lookup yields CDR1 MNHEY and CDR2 SVGEGT. CDR3 DNA sequence: TGTGCCAGCAGTTGGGACAGGGGGCCGGAAGGTAACCAACCGGGGGAAGCTTTCTTT. Translating gives CASSWDRGPEGNQPGEAFF.

The chain recombines TRBV2 with TRBJ2-3; the match to TRBD2 covers 10 bases. The V segment lost 2 bases and the J segment 1 base; nucleotides outside the gene matches: 3. From germline, CDR1 is SNHLY and CDR2 FYNNEI. The CDR3 consists of 16 residues. The CDR3 coding sequence is TGTGCCAGCAGTGAACTTCTAGCGGGGGGCACAGATACGCAGTATTTT. Protein product: CASSELLAGGTDTQYF.

Only a few counts were recorded for this clonotype. V gene TRBV4-1 combines with J gene TRBJ1-2; 7 nucleotides line up with TRBD1. V shed 0 bases, J shed 4 bases, and the junction held 11 bases outside the gene matches. Germline values: CDR1 MGHRA, CDR2 YSYEKL. The CDR3 sequence is 17 residues long. The CDR3 coding sequence is TGCGCCAGCAGCCAAGAAAGCCCGGGACAGATTTCCTATGGCTACACCTTC. Its translation is CASSQESPGQISYGYTF.

This clonotype was seen at least ten times. The V gene is TRBV11-2, the J gene TRBJ1-1; no definite D call. The CDR3 contains 13 residues. Germline-derived CDR1 and CDR2 are SGHAT and FQNNGV. V was clipped by 5 bases and J by 1 base, with 8 bases between them. CDR3 sequence (DNA): TGTGCCAGCAGCCTACAGAGGAACACTGAAGCTTTCTTT. This sequence encodes CASSLQRNTEAFF.

CDR3 loop: CASSQAGQGNSPLHF. In nucleotides, the CDR3 is TGCGCCAGCAGCCAAGCCGGACAGGGAAATTCACCCCTCCACTTT. This chain uses TRBV4-1 with TRBJ1-6; 8 bases agree with TRBD1. Looked up from germline, CDR1 is MGHRA and CDR2 is YSYEKL. This CDR3 spans 15 amino acids. Germline trimming cut 1 base from V and 7 bases from J; bases unmatched to any gene: 3.

The V call is TRBV10-3, the J call TRBJ2-3; D possibly matches TRBD1 or TRBD2 (6 bases each). The CDR3 contains 15 residues. V dropped 10 bases and J dropped 0 bases, with 17 bases sitting between them. Germline V lookup: CDR1 ENHRY, CDR2 SYGVKD. The CDR3 DNA is TGTGCCACACGGGGGAAACAGGGAAGCACAGATACGCAGTATTTT. The encoded protein is CATRGKQGSTDTQYF.

This clonotype was found once. A read error may be the cause here, since a much bigger clone is one base away. The V gene is TRBV14, the J gene TRBJ2-4; D uncertain. CDR1 and CDR2 (germline): SGHDN, FVKESK. This CDR3 is 13 amino acids long. V gave up 3 bases and J gave up 15 bases, with 18 bases separating them. The CDR3 nucleotides read TGTGCCAGCAGCCATGATTCGTTAGCAGTTCGGTACTTC. Translation: CASSHDSLAVRYF.

This clonotype was recorded at least ten times. The CDR3 loop reads CASSRYNQETQYF. DNA of the CDR3: TGTGCCAGCAGCCGGTATAACCAAGAGACCCAGTACTTC. This chain joins TRBV2 and TRBJ2-5, with D unclear. V was clipped by 6 bases and J by 0 bases, with 8 bases between them. This CDR3 is built from 13 residues. Per the germline V gene, CDR1 is SNHLY and CDR2 is FYNNEI.

Comment on this clonotype: The conserved final phenylalanine or tryptophan is absent from the CDR3, which likely points to a read error. The chain links TRBV25-1 to TRBJ2-5; D unclear. V lost 10 bases to trimming and J lost 0 bases, with 9 bases between them. This CDR3 comprises 12 residues. Germline V gene data show CDR1 as MGHDK and CDR2 as SYGVNS. This CDR3 is CATQHDQETQYL. The CDR3 coding sequence is TGTGCCACTCAGCATGACCAAGAGACCCAGTACCTC.

In this sample, this clonotype turned up a few times. The chain joins TRBV7-9 to TRBJ2-5, with 9 positions matching TRBD1. The CDR3 runs to 15 residues. Trimming removed 6 bases from V and 4 bases from J; junction bases left unmatched: 9. Germline-derived CDR1 and CDR2 are SEHNR and FQNEAQ (reference sequence). For the CDR3, the DNA is TGTGCCAGCAGTCAACAGGGGGCGAAGGGAGAGACCCAGTACTTC. It yields the protein CASSQQGAKGETQYF.

The rearrangement links TRBV25-1 to TRBJ2-1, with D perhaps TRBD2 (6 bases). V was cut by 5 bases and J by 8 bases, with 19 bases left in between. Looked up from germline, CDR1 is MGHDK and CDR2 is SYGVNS. The CDR3 runs 15 residues. The CDR3 coding sequence is TGTGCCAGCAGTAAGGGACTCCCTCTAATCGATGAGCAGTTCTTC. It yields the protein CASSKGLPLIDEQFF. Combining the CDR3 with reference TRBV25-1 and TRBJ2-1 gives the whole variable domain EADIYQTPRYLVIGTGKKITLECSQTMGHDKMYWYQQDPGMELHLIHYSYGVNSTEKGDLSSESTVSRIRTEHFPLTLESARPSHTSQYLCASSKGLPLIDEQFFGPGTRLTVL.

This clonotype was recorded many times. V and J are TRBV7-8 and TRBJ2-5; 7 nucleotides agree with TRBD1. The CDR3 extends over 13 amino acids. V lost 6 bases to trimming and J lost 5 bases; unmatched junction nucleotides: 6. CDR1 and CDR2 (germline): SGHVS, FQNEAQ. The CDR3 region is CASRMRQGETQYF. CDR3 nucleotide sequence: TGTGCCAGCAGGATGCGACAGGGCGAGACCCAGTACTTC.

The gene calls are TRBV2 and TRBJ2-3; 8 bases match TRBD1. The CDR3 runs 15 residues. V shed 2 bases, J shed 2 bases, and the junction held 3 bases outside the gene matches. Germline loops: CDR1 SNHLY, CDR2 FYNNEI. In nucleotides, the CDR3 is TGTGCCAGCAGTGAAATGGGACAGGTCACAGATACGCAGTATTTT. Translation gives CASSEMGQVTDTQYF.

This clonotype was found many times. The rearrangement joins TRBV28 to TRBJ1-2; a possible D gene is TRBD1 (5 bases). V was trimmed by 7 bases and J by 2 bases, leaving 14 bases between them. Germline V CDR1 and CDR2: MDHEN, SYDVKM. The CDR3 spans 14 residues. The CDR3 region is CASKPRTGNYGYTF. CDR3 DNA: TGTGCCAGCAAACCTCGCACAGGCAACTATGGCTACACCTTC.

This clonotype was recorded a few times. V gene TRBV10-3 combines with J gene TRBJ2-7; maybe TRBD1 (5 bases). Trimming stripped 10 bases from V and 0 bases from J, with 16 bases between. This CDR3 has 14 amino acids. Germline V gene data show CDR1 as ENHRY and CDR2 as SYGVKD. In DNA, the CDR3 is TGTGCCACCCTCGACAGCCCAAGCTCCTACGAGCAGTACTTC. Residues: CATLDSPSSYEQYF.

This clonotype came up a few times. This chain uses TRBV10-3 with TRBJ2-5; 7 nucleotides match TRBD1. Unmatched junction bases numbered 3, after V lost 4 bases and J lost 1 base. The CDR3 runs to 14 residues. The germline V gene has CDR1 ENHRY and CDR2 SYGVKD. CDR3 region: CAISGNRGQETQYF. The CDR3 nucleotides are TGTGCCATCAGTGGTAACAGGGGCCAAGAGACCCAGTACTTC.

This clonotype occurred many times. This chain connects TRBV7-3 to TRBJ2-1, with a tentative D call TRBD1 (6 bases). There are 14 residues in the CDR3. V was trimmed by 1 base and J by 9 bases, leaving 13 bases between them. Germline V gene lookup returns CDR1 SGHTA and CDR2 FQGTGA. The CDR3 DNA reads TGTGCCAGCAGCTTAAAACATGGGGGCTCTGAGCAGTTCTTC. Amino acid sequence: CASSLKHGGSEQFF.

This clonotype was seen a handful of times. The chain has TRBV27 and TRBJ1-1; D possibly corresponds to TRBD1 (5 bases). The CDR3 runs to 14 residues. Trimming left V 3 bases short and J 0 bases short, with 8 bases between. Germline CDR1 is MNHEY and CDR2 is SMNVEV (reference sequence). The CDR3 region is CASSFNRLNTEAFF. Written as DNA, the CDR3 is TGTGCCAGCAGTTTCAACAGGCTGAACACTGAAGCTTTCTTT.

This clonotype has a handful of counts. The V call is TRBV29-1, the J call TRBJ1-2; TRBD1 is a possible D gene (5 bases). The germline CDR1 and CDR2 sequences are SQVTM and ANQGSEA. The V and J ends lost 6 bases and 4 bases respectively, with 15 bases between them. This CDR3 contains 13 residues. This CDR3 is CSVGGATGYGYTF. DNA of the CDR3: TGCAGCGTCGGAGGGGCTACCGGCTATGGCTACACCTTC.

V usage is TRBV19 and J usage is TRBJ1-5; D might be TRBD1 (5 bases). This CDR3 has 17 amino acids. Germline lookup yields CDR1 LNHDA and CDR2 SQIVND (reference sequence). V was clipped by 3 bases and J by 0 bases, with 15 bases between them. The CDR3 DNA follows: TGTGCCAGTAGTATCCCCAGGGCGACTCGTAGCAATCAGCCCCAGCATTTT. Encoded protein: CASSIPRATRSNQPQHF.

V gene TRBV9 combines with J gene TRBJ1-5; D not certain. Trimming pared 0 bases from V and 0 bases from J, leaving 7 bases between. Germline V gene lookup returns CDR1 SGDLS and CDR2 YYNGEE. The CDR3 covers 15 residues. The DNA of the CDR3 is TGTGCCAGCAGCGTAGGGGCAAATAGCAATCAGCCCCAGCATTTT. Protein product: CASSVGANSNQPQHF.

This clonotype showed up many times. V is TRBV7-9 and J is TRBJ1-6, with a tentative D call TRBD1 (5 bases). Between the trimmed V and J ends, which lost 1 base and 7 bases, there was a span of 11 bases. The CDR3 has 15 amino acids. The germline CDR1 and CDR2 sequences are SEHNR and FQNEAQ (reference sequence). Here the CDR3 reads CASSLGGDLNSPLHF. CDR3 nucleotide sequence: TGTGCCAGCAGCTTAGGTGGGGACTTAAATTCACCCCTCCACTTT. The entire variable domain, with the rest obtained from reference TRBV7-9 and TRBJ1-6, is as follows: DTGVSQNPRHKITKRGQNVTFRCDPISEHNRLYWYRQTLGQGPEFLTYFQNEAQLEKSRLLSDRFSAERPKGSFSTLEIQRTEQGDSAMYLCASSLGGDLNSPLHFGNGTRLTVT.

This clonotype was counted at least ten times. The J gene is TRBJ2-1, the V gene TRBV29-1; possibly TRBD2 for D (5 bases). CDR3 length: 13 amino acids. V was trimmed by 1 base and J by 5 bases, leaving 9 bases between them. Germline-derived CDR1 and CDR2 are SQVTM and ANQGSEA. The CDR3 DNA is TGCAGCGTTGAAGGGACTTGGAACAATGAGCAGTTCTTC. Amino acids: CSVEGTWNNEQFF.

The chain combines TRBV4-2 with TRBJ2-3; 11 bases fit TRBD2. Germline V lookup: CDR1 LGHNA, CDR2 YNFKEQ. This CDR3 is 16 amino acids long. V shed 0 bases and J 3 bases; nucleotides not matched to a gene: 2. CDR3 DNA sequence: TGTGCCAGCAGCCAAGAACGGACTAGCGGGACAGATACGCAGTATTTT. It is translated as CASSQERTSGTDTQYF.

This clonotype was seen more than once but under ten times. V and J are TRBV4-2 and TRBJ2-3; TRBD2 aligns across 11 bases. J lost 4 bases, V lost 0 bases, and 9 bases had no gene match. Germline V gene data show CDR1 as LGHNA and CDR2 as YNFKEQ. The CDR3 totals 18 residues. This chain's CDR3 is CASSQDTPTSGMADTQYF. In nucleotides, the CDR3 is TGTGCCAGCAGCCAAGACACACCGACTAGCGGGATGGCAGATACGCAGTATTTT.

This chain joins TRBV7-2 and TRBJ1-1, with unresolved D. V was shortened by 3 bases and J by 1 base, with 6 bases between the two germline ends. In germline, CDR1 is SGHTA, CDR2 FQGNSA. The CDR3 extends over 13 amino acids. CDR3 loop: CASSFASNTEAFF. CDR3 nucleotides: TGTGCCAGCAGCTTCGCCTCGAACACTGAAGCTTTCTTT.

The chain joins TRBV6-1 to TRBJ1-1, with D unresolved. The V and J ends lost 2 bases and 3 bases respectively, with 25 bases between them. CDR1 and CDR2 (germline): MNHNS, SASEGT. The CDR3 extends over 19 amino acids. CDR3 bases: TGTGCCAGCAGTGAATTTCCGATCGTACAGAATGAGTTGGACACTGAAGCTTTCTTT. Protein product: CASSEFPIVQNELDTEAFF.

In its sample, this clonotype was seen many times. This rearrangement joins TRBV29-1 to TRBJ2-7; TRBD1 matches 11 bases. The CDR3 has 14 amino acids. The ends lost 6 bases at V and 5 bases at J; junction bases unmatched: 9. The germline gives CDR1 SQVTM, CDR2 ANQGSEA. DNA for the CDR3: TGCAGCGTCCCTTCCGGGACAGGGGGTGACGAGCAGTACTTC. This encodes CSVPSGTGGDEQYF.

A few counts support this clonotype. The J gene is TRBJ1-1, the V gene TRBV6-6; D remains ambiguous. V was shortened by 6 bases and J by 5 bases, with 10 bases between the two germline ends. The CDR3 totals 12 residues. Germline values: CDR1 MNHNY, CDR2 SVGAGI (reference sequence). CDR3 in DNA: TGTGCCAGCAGGACAAGTGGGACTGAAGCTTTCTTT. As protein: CASRTSGTEAFF.

A few counts support this clonotype. The chain combines TRBV5-5 with TRBJ1-2; tentatively, D is TRBD1 (5 bases). The ends were cut back, 6 bases at V and 6 bases at J, with 15 bases in the middle. Germline V gives CDR1 SGHKS, CDR2 YYEKEE (reference sequence). The CDR3 runs to 13 residues. DNA for the CDR3: TGTGCCAGCAACCGGGACGGAGTGAATGGCTACACCTTC. This sequence encodes CASNRDGVNGYTF.

J is TRBJ2-3 and V is TRBV3-1; 7 bases are a match to TRBD2. The ends lost 4 bases at V and 1 base at J; junction bases unmatched: 8. The CDR3 is 16 amino acids. CDR1 is LGHDT, CDR2 YNNKEL, per germline (reference sequence). CDR3 sequence (DNA): TGTGCCAGCAGCCCCCTGCGACGGGGGGGCACAGATACGCAGTATTTT. This sequence encodes CASSPLRRGGTDTQYF.

The rearrangement joins TRBV6-1 to TRBJ1-1; 8 bases map to TRBD1. In germline, CDR1 is MNHNS, CDR2 SASEGT. CDR3 length: 15 amino acids. The V segment lost 3 bases and the J segment 5 bases; nucleotides outside the gene matches: 8. CDR3 residues: CASSEAGGERTEAFF. Here the CDR3 DNA reads TGTGCCAGCAGTGAGGCAGGGGGCGAGAGGACTGAAGCTTTCTTT.